One and the same sample provided the 8 T cell receptor beta chains below, sequenced in a study of blood T cell repertoires in COVID-19. The data were produced by immunoSEQ multiplex PCR, yet TCRdb's version contains in-frame clones alone and is incomplete. The table shows 100,000 to 120,000 clones, with more than 75% occurring only once. Sequencing was carried out using peripheral blood. All receptors come from a woman aged 45-65 years with acute or convalescent COVID-19.

V and J are TRBV5-6 and TRBJ2-5; 15 bases map to TRBD2. Germline values: CDR1 SGHDT, CDR2 YYEEEE. V lost 4 bases, J lost 5 bases, and 12 bases stayed unmatched. This CDR3 region has 18 residues. CDR3: CASSRPGLAGGRGETQYF. CDR3 in DNA: TGTGCCAGCAGCCGACCGGGACTAGCGGGAGGCCGGGGGGAGACCCAGTACTTC.

This clone appeared once. The chain combines TRBV5-1 with TRBJ2-7, with D maybe TRBD1 (6 bases). V lost 0 bases and J 6 bases, leaving 13 bases between the germline ends. CDR1 SGHRS and CDR2 YFSETQ come from the germline V gene. The length of the CDR3 is 14 residues. The CDR3, as DNA: TGCGCCAGCAGCTTGGCGGTGACAGGCGCCGAGCAGTACTTC. It is translated as CASSLAVTGAEQYF.

V gene TRBV11-1 combines with J gene TRBJ2-1; 9 bases fit TRBD2. The CDR3 extends over 14 amino acids. The germline gives CDR1 SGHAT, CDR2 FQDESV (reference sequence). Trimming removed 3 bases from V and 6 bases from J; junction bases left unmatched: 3. The chain's CDR3 is CASSFLAGSNEQFF. The CDR3 nucleotides are TGTGCCAGCAGCTTTCTAGCGGGATCCAATGAGCAGTTCTTC.

The chain combines TRBV20-1 with TRBJ2-7; tentatively, D is TRBD2 (6 bases). The germline V and J ends were trimmed by 5 bases and 6 bases, with 11 bases remaining between them. Germline V CDR1 and CDR2: DFQATT, SNEGSKA (reference sequence). The CDR3 has 11 amino acids. This chain's CDR3 is CSASLASEQYF. The CDR3 DNA sequence: TGCAGTGCTTCACTAGCTAGCGAGCAGTACTTC.

The chain is built from TRBV5-4 and TRBJ2-7; 7 positions agree with TRBD1. V shed 0 bases and J 5 bases; nucleotides not matched to a gene: 8. Germline CDR1 reads SGHNT; CDR2 reads YYREEE (reference sequence). The CDR3 runs 15 residues. The CDR3 region has the DNA TGTGCCAGCAGCTTGGCGGGTACAGGGGTGAACGAGCAGTACTTC. Its translation is CASSLAGTGVNEQYF.

The CDR3: CAWNQGTDYGYTF. The DNA of the CDR3 is TGTGCCTGGAACCAAGGGACAGACTATGGCTACACCTTC. The chain couples TRBV30 to TRBJ1-2; 7 bases align to TRBD1. V shed 4 bases, J shed 3 bases, and the junction held 5 bases outside the gene matches. Germline V CDR1 and CDR2: GTSNPN, SVGIG (reference sequence). The CDR3 covers 13 residues.

The chain has TRBV3-1 (or the pseudogene TRBV3-2) and TRBJ2-5, with 7 positions matching TRBD2. Looked up from germline, CDR1 is LGHDT and CDR2 is YNNKEL (reference sequence). Trimming removed 0 bases from V and 5 bases from J; junction bases left unmatched: 9. The CDR3 extends over 16 amino acids. The CDR3 DNA sequence: TGTGCCAGCAGCCAAGAGGGGGGAGGGCCAGGGGAGACCCAGTACTTC. This translates into CASSQEGGGPGETQYF.

The chain links TRBV9 to TRBJ2-3, with 10 bases identical to TRBD2. CDR1 and CDR2 (germline): SGDLS, YYNGEE. The V and J ends lost 5 bases and 2 bases, in that order; junction bases with no gene match: 8. This CDR3 is built from 16 residues. The CDR3 nucleotides read TGTGCCAGCAGGGCTAAGCGGGAGGGGGACACAGATACGCAGTATTTT. Its protein product is CASRAKREGDTDTQYF. The variable domain in full, with the rest retrieved from reference TRBV9 and TRBJ2-3, is DSGVTQTPKHLITATGQRVTLRCSPRSGDLSVYWYQQSLDQGLQFLIQYYNGEERAKGNILERFSAQQFPDLHSELNLSSLELGDSALYFCASRAKREGDTDTQYFGPGTRLTVL.